Shown below are 18 T cell receptor beta chains from a single sample sequenced in a study of cytomegalovirus exposure and HLA in healthy donors. With 60 Vbeta and 13 Jbeta primers, the PCR was carried out. The method was immunoSEQ multiplex PCR; TCRdb's version includes in-frame clones alone and lacks a portion of them. The table has about 200,000 clones, 70% to 85% seen once. Sequenced sample: PBMCs. All receptors derive from a male donor in good health and CMV-seronegative.

A remark on this clone: The sample contains more than one DNA sequence encoding this CDR3. The V and J genes are TRBV5-1 and TRBJ1-1; no definite D call. The germline V gene has CDR1 SGHRS and CDR2 YFSETQ. This CDR3 has 14 amino acids. V shed 0 bases and J shed 3 bases, with 9 bases lying between them. CDR3 protein: CASSLVRRDTEAFF. The CDR3 region has the DNA TGCGCCAGCAGCTTGGTCAGGAGGGACACTGAAGCTTTCTTT.

The V call is TRBV6-1, the J call TRBJ2-7; D unclear. The CDR3 length is 15 residues. Trimming pared 4 bases from V and 4 bases from J, leaving 17 bases between. The germline V gene has CDR1 MNHNS and CDR2 SASEGT. In DNA form, the CDR3 reads TGTGCCAGCAGTGTAGCCCGGCAGGTCGGATACGAGCAGTACTTC. Residues: CASSVARQVGYEQYF.

The chain employs TRBV5-1 and TRBJ2-7; D uncertain. The germline V gene has CDR1 SGHRS and CDR2 YFSETQ. CDR3 size: 13 residues. Trimming cost V 4 bases and J 2 bases, with 10 bases left between them. CDR3 nucleotide sequence: TGCGCCAGCAGCCGGGTAGGAACCTACGAGCAGTACTTC. The encoded protein is CASSRVGTYEQYF.

The CDR3 here is CASSFDTRNTGELFF. Here the CDR3 DNA reads TGTGCCAGCAGCTTCGACACCCGAAACACCGGGGAGCTGTTTTTT. The chain joins TRBV11-1 to TRBJ2-2; no reliable D call. Germline V gives CDR1 SGHAT, CDR2 FQDESV (reference sequence). V lost 3 bases and J 2 bases, leaving 10 bases between the germline ends. This CDR3 is 15 amino acids long.

This chain uses TRBV2 with TRBJ2-5; 8 bases fit TRBD2. The CDR3 runs to 15 residues. The J segment lost 4 bases and the V segment lost 4 bases, leaving 8 bases of the junction unmatched. CDR1 is SNHLY and CDR2 is FYNNEI in the germline V gene. The CDR3 reads CASSVQGLGGETQYF. CDR3 DNA: TGTGCCAGCAGTGTACAGGGACTAGGAGGAGAGACCCAGTACTTC.

The chain is built from TRBV6-4 and TRBJ2-3, with TRBD2 matching over 8 bases. This CDR3 comprises 14 residues. Germline assignment: CDR1 MRHNA and CDR2 SNTAGT. The V and J ends lost 5 bases and 1 base, in that order; junction bases with no gene match: 2. This CDR3 is CASSRREGTDTQYF. Written as DNA, the CDR3 is TGTGCCAGCAGTCGGCGGGAGGGCACAGATACGCAGTATTTT.

V usage is TRBV6-4 and J usage is TRBJ1-6, with a possible D match to TRBD1 (5 bases). Germline lookup yields CDR1 MRHNA and CDR2 SNTAGT. The CDR3 consists of 14 residues. Trimming stripped 7 bases from V and 5 bases from J, with 12 bases between. CDR3 residues: CASKAGGDNSPLHF. The CDR3 bases are TGTGCCAGCAAGGCGGGGGGTGATAATTCACCCCTCCACTTT.

Remarks on this clone: The identical CDR3 is also encoded by other nucleotide sequences in the sample. J is TRBJ1-2 and V is TRBV29-1, with D possibly matching TRBD1 (5 bases). This CDR3 contains 11 residues. V lost 2 bases to trimming and J lost 7 bases, with 8 bases between them. Germline CDR1 reads SQVTM; CDR2 reads ANQGSEA. DNA of the CDR3: TGCAGCGTTGAATCGGGGGGTGGCTACACCTTC. Translation gives CSVESGGGYTF.

V is TRBV5-6 and J is TRBJ2-1; TRBD2 aligns across 8 bases. The CDR3 is 15 amino acids. Germline CDR1 is SGHDT and CDR2 is YYEEEE. Losses at the gene ends were 2 bases for V and 2 bases for J; bases not matched to a gene: 3. CDR3 loop: CASSLLAETYNEQFF. The CDR3 region has the DNA TGTGCCAGCAGCTTACTAGCGGAGACCTACAATGAGCAGTTCTTC.

This clone has only a few counts. The chain employs TRBV7-2 and TRBJ2-7, with TRBD1 identical over 7 bases. In germline, CDR1 is SGHTA, CDR2 FQGNSA. The ends lost 4 bases at V and 6 bases at J; junction bases unmatched: 6. This CDR3 has 13 amino acids. CDR3 residues: CASSYHRGSEQYF. CDR3 coding DNA: TGTGCCAGCAGCTACCACAGGGGAAGCGAGCAGTACTTC.

The V gene is TRBV5-4, the J gene TRBJ2-7; a weak D match, TRBD2 (5 bases). The V end was cut by 4 bases, the J end by 2 bases, with 10 bases between. The CDR3 totals 13 residues. The V gene's germline CDR1 is SGHNT and CDR2 YYREEE (reference sequence). This chain's CDR3 is CASSPRGTYEQYF. DNA for the CDR3: TGTGCCAGCAGCCCTCGGGGTACCTACGAGCAGTACTTC.

The V gene is TRBV27, the J gene TRBJ2-7, with 7 bases that match TRBD1. The V gene end was trimmed by 5 bases and the J gene end by 2 bases; junction bases not matched to a gene: 6. Germline CDR1 reads MNHEY; CDR2 reads SMNVEV (reference sequence). The CDR3 is 14 residues long. CDR3 bases: TGTGCCAGCAGTCCTCGACAGGGCGCCTACGAGCAGTACTTC. It encodes CASSPRQGAYEQYF.

The chain uses TRBV28 and TRBJ2-7; D may be TRBD2 (5 bases). This CDR3 comprises 15 residues. V dropped 5 bases and J dropped 6 bases, with 20 bases sitting between them. The germline V gene has CDR1 MDHEN and CDR2 SYDVKM. The CDR3 sequence: CASSTSERSGGEQYF. CDR3 coding DNA: TGTGCCAGCAGTACCTCCGAGCGCTCAGGAGGCGAGCAGTACTTC.

Worth noting for this clone: At one end the junction does not follow the germline gene, possibly because of a read error. This chain joins TRBV7-9 and TRBJ2-7; the D is unclear. The germline V gene encodes CDR1 SEHNR and CDR2 FQNEAQ (reference sequence). This CDR3 is 14 amino acids long. Here the CDR3 DNA reads TGTTCCAGCAGCTTAGTGGCAGTCTCCTACGAGCAGTACTTC. As protein: CSSSLVAVSYEQYF.

The V gene is TRBV4-2, the J gene TRBJ1-3; D unresolved. V was clipped by 0 bases and J by 5 bases, with 8 bases between them. The CDR3 sequence is 14 residues long. The germline CDR1 and CDR2 sequences are LGHNA and YNFKEQ. The CDR3 bases are TGTGCCAGCAGCCAAGATAGCGCCAGAAACACCATATATTTT. Its translation: CASSQDSARNTIYF.

The rearrangement uses TRBV7-3 and TRBJ2-7; tentative D call: TRBD1 (5 bases). The CDR3 is 14 amino acids. Trimming stripped 3 bases from V and 4 bases from J, with 13 bases between. Germline V gene data show CDR1 as SGHTA and CDR2 as FQGTGA. In DNA form, the CDR3 reads TGTGCCAGCAGCTTGTTTCCAGGGCCTTACGAGCAGTACTTC. This translates into CASSLFPGPYEQYF.

This clone came up a few times. V is TRBV5-8 and J is TRBJ2-5, with TRBD2 matching 13 bases. The CDR3 length is 16 residues. Germline trimming cut 4 bases from V and 2 bases from J; bases unmatched to any gene: 5. Germline loops: CDR1 SGHTS, CDR2 YDEGEE. Written as DNA, the CDR3 is TGTGCCAGCAGCACGGGACTAGCGGGGAGACAAGAGACCCAGTACTTC. It codes for CASSTGLAGRQETQYF.

The DNA of the CDR3 is TGTGCCAGCGGTAGACCGGGACTAGTCTACGAGCAGTACTTC. This encodes CASGRPGLVYEQYF. The chain recombines TRBV19 with TRBJ2-7, with 8 positions matching TRBD2. Germline-derived CDR1 and CDR2 are LNHDA and SQIVND (reference sequence). Germline trimming cut 9 bases from V and 3 bases from J; bases unmatched to any gene: 10. This CDR3 contains 14 residues.